This T cell receptor beta chain stems from a study of blood T cells in healthy people across ages. The individuals who served as donors were healthy Caucasians living in Russia, aged about 6 to 100. Per sample, a minimum of 6.5 million PBMCs were isolated. The authors ran a second PCR of 7 to 11 cycles using a sample-barcoded 5' primer and a J-beta primer mix. MiXCR, applied by TCRdb to the 5' RACE reads, yields one record per CDR3 protein. The sample consists of approximately 810,000 distinct CDR3 sequences, about 30% of them appearing once. CDR3 length: 16 amino acids. Germline CDR1 reads SGHTA; CDR2 reads FQGNSA. The V gene end was trimmed by 5 bases and the J gene end by 3 bases; junction bases not matched to a gene: 10. Notes on this clonotype: Its antigen is currently unknown. A single base separates this from a much larger clone, so it may be a read error.

Broader study findings: PBMCs that were unsorted prevented a conclusive naive versus antigen-experienced comparison. The CMV status of each donor remained undetermined, and this could have confounded shifts in expanded clonotypes.

The V call is TRBV7-2, the J call TRBJ2-5, with 9 bases matching TRBD2. Sequenced input: blood. The receptor was isolated from a woman over 75 in good health. The CDR3: CASSPSSGGLKETQYF. The DNA for the CDR3 is TGTGCCAGCAGCCCTAGTAGCGGGGGTTTGAAAGAGACCCAGTACTTC.